The rows below give T cell receptor beta chains drawn from one sample of a study of cytomegalovirus exposure and HLA in healthy donors. The repertoire was sequenced with immunoSEQ multiplex PCR; TCRdb's copy has only in-frame clones and lacks some. This sample has 200,000 to 250,000 clones, with more than 75% found just once. Sequences were obtained from PBMCs. The receptors were gathered from a woman in her thirties or forties in good health and CMV-seropositive. Both conserved end residues are part of each CDR3. D genes are given only for firm matches. The size of a clone is reported for some rows only, either as once, few or many, or as a class for expanded clones.

j_call cdr3_length v_call clone_size d_call cdr3_aa cdr3_nt
TRBJ2-7 14 TRBV10-2 once NA CASSESRSPYEQYF TGCGCCAGCAGTGAGTCGAGGTCTCCCTACGAGCAGTACTTC
TRBJ1-3 14 TRBV6-6 NA TRBD1 CASKEQGGGNTIYF TGTGCCAGCAAAGAACAGGGGGGAGGAAACACCATATATTTT
TRBJ2-1 15 TRBV2 NA TRBD1 CASPSRDRGYNEQFF TGTGCCAGCCCCTCTAGAGACAGGGGTTACAATGAGCAGTTCTTC
TRBJ1-2 19 TRBV4-3 NA TRBD1 CASSQDLGTGGALVYGYTF TGCGCCAGCAGCCAAGATCTCGGGACAGGGGGGGCCCTGGTCTATGGCTACACCTTC
TRBJ2-2 15 TRBV30 once TRBD1 CAWSGDRGDTGELFF TGTGCCTGGAGTGGGGACAGGGGTGACACCGGGGAGCTGTTTTTT
TRBJ2-1 15 TRBV19 NA TRBD2 CASSPAGATYNEQFF TGTGCCAGTAGTCCAGCGGGAGCCACCTATAATGAGCAGTTCTTC
TRBJ1-2 14 TRBV5-1 NA TRBD1 CASSLGTGFDGYTF TGCGCCAGCAGCTTGGGGACAGGGTTCGACGGCTACACCTTC
TRBJ1-4 16 TRBV4-2 NA TRBD1 CASSQDAGQSSEKLFF TGTGCCAGCAGCCAAGATGCGGGACAGTCCAGTGAAAAACTGTTTTTT
TRBJ1-2 13 TRBV14 NA TRBD1 CASSRIGTDGYTF TGTGCCAGCAGCCGGATCGGGACAGATGGCTACACCTTC
TRBJ1-2 15 TRBV4-2 few NA CASSQPTARNYGYTF TGTGCCAGCAGCCAGCCTACTGCCAGGAACTATGGCTACACCTTC
TRBJ1-6 14 TRBV18 NA NA CASSPQGDNSPLHF TGTGCCAGCTCACCACAGGGGGACAATTCACCCCTCCACTTT
TRBJ2-7 15 TRBV19 NA NA CASSITRDTSYEQYF TGTGCCAGTAGTATTACCCGGGACACCTCCTACGAGCAGTACTTC
TRBJ1-1 13 TRBV30 once NA CAYYKGVGTEAFF TGTGCCTATTACAAGGGGGTTGGGACTGAAGCTTTCTTT
TRBJ1-2 15 TRBV5-6 NA NA CASSLAIVSGEGYTF TGTGCCAGCAGCCTCGCGATCGTCTCCGGTGAAGGCTACACCTTC
TRBJ1-2 16 TRBV7-9 NA NA CASSLGVGSDNYGYTF TGTGCCAGCAGCTTAGGCGTGGGCTCCGATAACTATGGCTACACCTTC
TRBJ2-7 13 TRBV19 NA TRBD1 CATRDRDIYEQYF TGTGCCACCCGAGACAGGGATATCTACGAGCAGTACTTC
TRBJ1-2 15 TRBV5-6 once TRBD1 CASSSGQGASYGYTF TGTGCCAGCAGCTCGGGACAGGGGGCTTCCTATGGCTACACCTTC
TRBJ1-4 14 TRBV6-1 NA NA CASSGGGSSEKLFF TGTGCCAGCAGTGGCGGGGGTAGCAGTGAAAAACTGTTTTTT
TRBJ1-6 14 TRBV19 once TRBD1 CASSSGQTISPLHF TGTGCCAGTAGTTCGGGACAGACAATCTCACCCCTCCACTTT
TRBJ1-2 13 TRBV27 NA TRBD1 CASRKTGGYGYTF TGTGCCAGCAGGAAAACAGGGGGTTATGGCTACACCTTC
TRBJ2-6 13 TRBV29-1 NA NA CSVARTGANVLTF TGCAGCGTTGCCCGTACTGGGGCCAACGTCCTGACTTTC
TRBJ1-5 16 TRBV5-6 few TRBD1 CASSRQGRVSNQPQHF TGTGCCAGCAGCCGACAGGGAAGGGTTAGCAATCAGCCCCAGCATTTT
TRBJ2-3 13 TRBV29-1 few NA CSVPGAATDTQYF TGCAGCGTTCCTGGGGCAGCCACAGATACGCAGTATTTT
TRBJ1-1 13 TRBV29-1 few NA CSGEGPSRTEAFF TGCAGCGGGGAGGGTCCATCCCGCACTGAAGCTTTCTTT
TRBJ2-2 15 TRBV7-7 NA TRBD2 CASSLSGIGTGELFF TGTGCTAGCAGCTTAAGCGGGATCGGCACCGGGGAGCTGTTTTTT
TRBJ2-5 15 TRBV18 NA TRBD1 CASSPLRGQVGTQYF TGTGCCAGCTCACCCCTCAGGGGGCAGGTTGGGACCCAGTACTTC
TRBJ2-1 14 TRBV30 NA TRBD2 CALRPGLAGGEQFF TGTGCCTTGAGACCGGGACTAGCGGGTGGGGAGCAGTTCTTC
TRBJ1-5 14 TRBV5-1 NA NA CARGGQPCNQPQHF TGCGCCAGGGGGGGGCAGCCATGCAATCAGCCCCAGCATTTT
TRBJ2-1 13 TRBV7-9 once NA CATQIGGTNEQFF TGTGCCACGCAGATTGGGGGGACCAATGAGCAGTTCTTC
TRBJ2-7 14 TRBV7-2 NA TRBD2 CASSLEERGYEQYF TGTGCCAGCAGCTTAGAGGAGCGGGGGTACGAGCAGTACTTC
TRBJ2-7 17 TRBV12-5 NA TRBD2 CASGLVPGLAVPYEQYF TGTGCTAGTGGTTTGGTCCCGGGACTAGCGGTTCCCTACGAGCAGTACTTC
TRBJ2-1 13 TRBV2 NA NA CASSEWERGEQFF TGTGCCAGCAGTGAATGGGAAAGGGGTGAGCAGTTCTTC
TRBJ1-5 15 TRBV6-6 few TRBD1 CASSSLRDRDQPQHF TGTGCCAGCAGTTCGCTCCGGGACAGGGATCAGCCCCAGCATTTT
TRBJ2-1 15 TRBV19 NA TRBD2 CASSNSGGSYNEQFF TGTGCCAGTAGTAATTCGGGAGGGTCCTACAATGAGCAGTTCTTC
TRBJ1-1 12 TRBV6-5 NA NA CASSYVADEAFF TGTGCCAGCAGTTACGTGGCAGATGAAGCTTTCTTT
TRBJ2-1 14 TRBV5-1 few NA CASSRGGSPGEQFF TGCGCCAGCAGCAGGGGTGGTAGTCCAGGTGAGCAGTTCTTC
TRBJ2-2 15 TRBV5-1 NA NA CASSLAGDGAGELFF TGCGCCAGCAGCTTGGCGGGGGACGGAGCCGGGGAGCTGTTTTTT